This passage covers 18 T cell receptor beta chains from one sample sequenced in a study of T cell repertoires in cytomegalovirus infection. TCRdb re-called the reads through MiXCR, storing one row per CDR3 protein. The sample lists some 680,000 distinct CDR3 sequences; 35% to 45% were seen once. Sequences were obtained from PBMCs. Receptors were obtained from a human donor in good health (CMV status not recorded). Some clones in this sample may be carry-over from other donors' samples.

This clonotype was detected only a few times. The rearrangement joins TRBV19 to TRBJ1-5, with D tentatively TRBD1 (6 bases). Germline values: CDR1 LNHDA, CDR2 SQIVND (reference sequence). Trimming cost V 6 bases and J 0 bases, with 18 bases left between them. This CDR3 spans 17 amino acids. CDR3: CASSPGGQIYSNQPQHF. The CDR3 DNA is TGTGCCAGTAGCCCTGGTGGACAGATCTATAGCAATCAGCCCCAGCATTTT.

The gene calls are TRBV28 and TRBJ1-1; D gene uncertain. CDR1 MDHEN and CDR2 SYDVKM come from the germline V gene. The germline V and J ends were trimmed by 4 bases and 3 bases, with 18 bases remaining between them. The CDR3 totals 16 residues. The CDR3 DNA reads as TGTGCCAGCAGTTCCCCCCGGACCCTGCGGCACACTGAAGCTTTCTTT. The encoded protein is CASSSPRTLRHTEAFF.

This clonotype was observed a handful of times. The gene calls are TRBV6-1 and TRBJ1-2; D uncertain. Germline CDR1 reads MNHNS; CDR2 reads SASEGT. V was pared by 4 bases and J by 1 base, with 7 bases between. The CDR3 contains 13 residues. Written as DNA, the CDR3 is TGTGCCAGCAGTGTACTACTTAACTATGGCTACACCTTC. Translated: CASSVLLNYGYTF.

The chain links TRBV28 to TRBJ2-7; no clear D gene. Looked up from germline, CDR1 is MDHEN and CDR2 is SYDVKM. Trimming took 2 bases from V and 3 from J, leaving 8 bases between them. This CDR3 has 13 amino acids. DNA for the CDR3: TGTGCCAGCAGTTTACTCGCCAGCTACGAGCAGTACTTC. Residues: CASSLLASYEQYF. Full variable domain (remainder filled in from reference TRBV28 and TRBJ2-7): DVKVTQSSRYLVKRTGEKVFLECVQDMDHENMFWYRQDPGLGLRLIYFSYDVKMKEKGDIPEGYSVSREKKERFSLILESASTNQTSMYLCASSLLASYEQYFGPGTRLTVT.

The sample holds a few counts of this clonotype. The chain joins TRBV7-8 to TRBJ2-2; 8 positions match TRBD2. Germline lookup yields CDR1 SGHVS and CDR2 FQNEAQ. The V gene end was trimmed by 1 base and the J gene end by 5 bases; junction bases not matched to a gene: 12. The CDR3 totals 18 residues. CDR3 protein: CASSLGRGGPYSTGELFF. CDR3 sequence (DNA): TGTGCCAGCAGCTTAGGGCGCGGGGGGCCTTATAGTACCGGGGAGCTGTTTTTT.

This clonotype has at least ten counts. This CDR3 reads CASSDRRGTYNSPLHF. The CDR3 DNA reads as TGCGCCAGCAGTGACAGGAGGGGAACCTATAATTCACCCCTCCACTTT. This chain links TRBV10-2 with TRBJ1-6; weak D call: TRBD1 (5 bases). The CDR3 sequence is 16 residues long. Trimming pared 3 bases from V and 2 bases from J, leaving 11 bases between. Germline lookup yields CDR1 WSHSY and CDR2 SAAADI.

This chain links TRBV6-8 with TRBJ1-3, with 7 bases aligning to TRBD1. In germline, CDR1 is MNHGY, CDR2 SAAAGT. This CDR3 spans 14 amino acids. V was pared by 10 bases and J by 1 base, with 7 bases of the junction left unmatched. The CDR3 here is CATKRQGSGNTIYF. The DNA of the CDR3 is TGTGCCACCAAAAGACAGGGTTCTGGAAACACCATATATTTT.

This CDR3 reads CSAIQGHSNQPQHF. The CDR3 coding sequence is TGCAGTGCTATACAGGGGCATAGCAATCAGCCCCAGCATTTT. This rearrangement joins TRBV20-1 to TRBJ1-5; 7 bases agree with TRBD1. Trimming took 4 bases from V and 0 from J; bases not matched to a gene: 3. Per germline, CDR1 DFQATT and CDR2 SNEGSKA (reference sequence). The CDR3 contains 14 residues.

As for this clonotype: A much more abundant neighbour one base away suggests this may be a read error. The rearrangement links TRBV6-1 to TRBJ2-4; D is unresolved. Germline V lookup: CDR1 MNHNS, CDR2 SASEGT. This CDR3 is 17 amino acids long. This CDR3 reads CASSSQDGGSAKNIQSF. Written as DNA, the CDR3 is TGTGCCAGCAGTTCCCAGGACGGTGGCTCGGCCAAAAACATTCAGTCCTTC.

This clonotype showed up many times. The chain joins TRBV7-2 to TRBJ2-3, with 8 bases matching TRBD1. The CDR3 length is 16 residues. V shed 4 bases and J 5 bases; nucleotides not matched to a gene: 11. Germline V lookup: CDR1 SGHTA, CDR2 FQGNSA. CDR3 region: CASSSRAGGVGDTQYF. CDR3 nucleotide sequence: TGTGCCAGCAGCTCCAGAGCAGGGGGCGTGGGAGATACGCAGTATTTT.

This clonotype showed up just a few times. This chain links TRBV6-2 or TRBV6-3 with TRBJ2-5; 9 positions agree with TRBD1. Germline V CDR1 and CDR2: MNHEY, SVGEGT. The CDR3 covers 16 residues. The V and J ends lost 5 bases and 4 bases, in that order; junction bases with no gene match: 11. The CDR3 sequence is CASSGNRGRIGETQYF. Here the CDR3 DNA reads TGTGCCAGCAGTGGCAACAGGGGGCGCATCGGAGAGACCCAGTACTTC.

The gene calls are TRBV11-2 and TRBJ2-5, with D possibly being TRBD2 (6 bases). This CDR3 region has 14 residues. The germline V and J ends were trimmed by 5 bases and 4 bases, with 14 bases remaining between them. CDR1 and CDR2 (germline): SGHAT, FQNNGV. The CDR3 region is CASSQGGARETQYF. Here the CDR3 DNA reads TGTGCCAGCAGCCAAGGAGGGGCTAGAGAGACCCAGTACTTC.

Only a few counts were recorded for this clonotype. This rearrangement joins TRBV19 to TRBJ1-1, with TRBD1 as a possible D gene (5 bases). V lost 8 bases to trimming and J lost 2 bases, with 15 bases between them. The CDR3 extends over 14 amino acids. The germline V gene has CDR1 LNHDA and CDR2 SQIVND (reference sequence). The CDR3 reads CASDSSRGNTEAFF. Written as DNA, the CDR3 is TGTGCCAGTGACTCCTCGAGGGGAAACACTGAAGCTTTCTTT.

This clonotype was counted a few times. The genes are TRBV7-6 and TRBJ1-4; tentatively, D is TRBD1 (5 bases). Deletions cut 5 bases from V and 5 bases from J, with 12 bases between. Germline V gives CDR1 SGHVS, CDR2 FNYEAQ. This CDR3 has 14 residues. This CDR3 is CASSRGRRNEKLFF. The CDR3 nucleotides are TGTGCCAGCAGCCGGGGGAGACGCAATGAAAAACTGTTTTTT.

A few counts support this clonotype. The rearrangement uses TRBV28 and TRBJ1-5; D might be TRBD1 (6 bases). V lost 7 bases to trimming and J lost 1 base, with 17 bases between them. CDR3 length: 16 residues. Per the germline V gene, CDR1 is MDHEN and CDR2 is SYDVKM. The CDR3 loop reads CASKRSRGMSNQPQHF. The DNA for the CDR3 is TGTGCCAGCAAGAGAAGCAGGGGAATGAGCAATCAGCCCCAGCATTTT.

This clonotype was seen a handful of times. V is TRBV12-3 or TRBV12-4 and J is TRBJ2-3; D is ambiguous. This CDR3 has 13 amino acids. Trimming took off 4 bases at V and 2 bases at J, with 7 bases between the two ends. CDR3 nucleotides: TGTGCCAGCAGTTCCTGGCCCACAGATACGCAGTATTTT. This encodes CASSSWPTDTQYF.

The gene calls are TRBV6-6 and TRBJ2-7; 11 nucleotides line up with TRBD1. This CDR3 is built from 16 residues. Germline CDR1 is MNHNY and CDR2 is SVGAGI (reference sequence). Trimming removed 2 bases from V and 5 bases from J; junction bases left unmatched: 8. The CDR3 bases are TGTGCCAGCAGTTACAGGCAGGGACAGGGGGGCGACGAGCAGTACTTC. It encodes CASSYRQGQGGDEQYF.

This clonotype has just a few counts. The chain links TRBV2 to TRBJ1-2; TRBD1 is a possible D gene (6 bases). CDR3 length: 11 residues. Germline values: CDR1 SNHLY, CDR2 FYNNEI. Deletions cut 4 bases from V and 8 bases from J, with 8 bases between. For the CDR3, the DNA is TGTGCCAGCAGTGCGGGGGGCGGCTACACCTTC. Amino acids: CASSAGGGYTF.